This TCR beta chain was sequenced during a study of T cell responses to AZD1222 COVID-19 vaccine. The study, taken as a whole, reports: Among those given AZD1222, only five to seven were seropositive at baseline.

The assay was immunoSEQ multiplex PCR, and TCRdb's table has in-frame clones only and misses some. The top ten clones hold 9.5% to 15% of a sample with 130,000 or so clones, about 86% of them seen once. Germline CDR1 is MDHEN and CDR2 is SYDVKM. Trimming removed 3 bases from V and 4 bases from J; junction bases left unmatched: 10. This CDR3 comprises 16 residues. As concerns this clone: Its antigen is not identified.

V usage is TRBV28 and J usage is TRBJ2-7, with TRBD2 matching over 9 bases. The clonotype comes from an adult in good health. Sequenced here: peripheral blood, sampled on day 0 of AZD1222 vaccination. The CDR3 region has the DNA TGTGCCAGCAGTTTGCCCTTGGCGGGAGGGCCGTACGAGCAGTACTTC. It specifies CASSLPLAGGPYEQYF. Full variable domain (remainder filled in from reference TRBV28 and TRBJ2-7): DVKVTQSSRYLVKRTGEKVFLECVQDMDHENMFWYRQDPGLGLRLIYFSYDVKMKEKGDIPEGYSVSREKKERFSLILESASTNQTSMYLCASSLPLAGGPYEQYFGPGTRLTVT.